The 16 T cell receptor beta chains presented below share a single source sample, sequenced in a study of radiation and T cells in renal cell carcinoma. Time point specified: blood 4 weeks post-SBRT, at nephrectomy. The treatment is: 15 Gy SBRT to primary tumor, nephrectomy 4 weeks later. Using immunoSEQ multiplex PCR, the repertoire was profiled, and TCRdb retains in-frame clones only, with some absent. The data hold 140,000 to 150,000 clones, with around 88% observed a single time. The sequencing here drew on blood, taken from a patient whose treatment included radiotherapy and nephrectomy. The source of these receptors is a woman aged 45-59 years with renal cell carcinoma.

The chain links TRBV28 to TRBJ2-3; no definite D call. V lost 4 bases to trimming and J lost 10 bases, with 12 bases between them. This CDR3 has 12 amino acids. CDR1 is MDHEN, CDR2 SYDVKM, per germline. The CDR3: CASSSNSRSQYF. The CDR3 nucleotides read TGTGCCAGCAGTTCCAACAGTCGGTCGCAGTATTTT. The whole variable domain, remainder taken from reference TRBV28 and TRBJ2-3, is DVKVTQSSRYLVKRTGEKVFLECVQDMDHENMFWYRQDPGLGLRLIYFSYDVKMKEKGDIPEGYSVSREKKERFSLILESASTNQTSMYLCASSSNSRSQYFGPGTRLTVL.

This chain connects TRBV4-1 to TRBJ2-1; TRBD2 might be the D (6 bases). Per the germline V gene, CDR1 is MGHRA and CDR2 is YSYEKL. CDR3 length equals 13 residues. V was clipped by 4 bases and J by 10 bases, with 14 bases between them. The CDR3, as DNA: TGCGCCAGCAGCCTCGGGAGTAGGGGAGAGCAGTTCTTC. This translates into CASSLGSRGEQFF.

In its sample, this clone was seen a few times. The rearrangement links TRBV5-1 to TRBJ2-3; weak D call: TRBD2 (6 bases). This CDR3 comprises 14 residues. CDR1 and CDR2 from the germline V gene are SGHRS and YFSETQ. The V end lost 7 bases, the J end lost 2 bases, and 14 bases lay between the germline ends. CDR3 sequence (DNA): TGCGCCAGCTACCCAAGCGGGTCCACAGATACGCAGTATTTT. Protein sequence: CASYPSGSTDTQYF.

This chain joins TRBV5-1 and TRBJ2-7; possible D gene TRBD1, 5 bases. CDR1 is SGHRS and CDR2 is YFSETQ in the germline V gene. This CDR3 spans 14 amino acids. The V end lost 0 bases, the J end lost 3 bases, and 10 bases lay between the germline ends. The CDR3 reads CASSLEPGNYEQYF. The CDR3 DNA is TGCGCCAGCAGCTTGGAGCCAGGGAACTACGAGCAGTACTTC.

The rearrangement joins TRBV4-2 to TRBJ1-4, with 8 bases identical to TRBD1. CDR3 length: 15 amino acids. J lost 7 bases, V lost 1 base, and 5 bases had no gene match. Germline V gene data show CDR1 as LGHNA and CDR2 as YNFKEQ. The CDR3 DNA follows: TGTGCCAGCAGCCAAGCCGGACAGGGAGGTGAAAAACTGTTTTTT. Translation gives CASSQAGQGGEKLFF.

This clone appeared once. J is TRBJ1-1 and V is TRBV7-9, with 8 positions matching TRBD1. This CDR3 has 15 residues. Per the germline V gene, CDR1 is SEHNR and CDR2 is FQNEAQ (reference sequence). The V gene end was trimmed by 4 bases and the J gene end by 0 bases; junction bases not matched to a gene: 4. CDR3 nucleotides: TGTGCCAGCAGCTCCCGGACAGGGTTGAACACTGAAGCTTTCTTT. Residues: CASSSRTGLNTEAFF.

The V call is TRBV7-2, the J call TRBJ2-5; D might be TRBD2 (5 bases). V was clipped by 1 base and J by 4 bases, with 16 bases between them. CDR1 is SGHTA and CDR2 is FQGNSA in the germline V gene. The CDR3 totals 16 residues. As DNA, the CDR3 is TGTGCCAGCAGCTTAGACAGACCGGCGGGCCGAGAGACCCAGTACTTC. Encoded protein: CASSLDRPAGRETQYF.

This chain links TRBV5-1 with TRBJ2-3; D possibly corresponds to TRBD1 (6 bases). The V end was cut by 4 bases, the J end by 1 base, with 22 bases between. Germline lookup yields CDR1 SGHRS and CDR2 YFSETQ. The CDR3 is 18 residues long. CDR3 protein: CASSQPGQRIGGTDTQYF. CDR3 DNA sequence: TGCGCCAGCAGCCAACCGGGACAACGGATCGGTGGCACAGATACGCAGTATTTT.

The chain carries TRBV5-6 and TRBJ1-2; D is ambiguous. V was cut by 3 bases and J by 5 bases, with 8 bases left in between. The CDR3 runs 12 residues. Per the germline V gene, CDR1 is SGHDT and CDR2 is YYEEEE. The CDR3 nucleotides are TGTGCCAGCAGCTATTTAGGGTATGGCTACACCTTC. Amino acid sequence: CASSYLGYGYTF.

This clone was counted between two and nine times. The V and J genes are TRBV2 and TRBJ1-4; D not certain. The V gene lost 6 bases and the J gene lost 7 bases, with 15 bases spanning the gap. This CDR3 contains 14 residues. The germline V gene has CDR1 SNHLY and CDR2 FYNNEI. This CDR3 reads CASRSQPGGEKLFF. DNA of the CDR3: TGTGCCAGCAGGTCACAGCCGGGCGGTGAAAAACTGTTTTTT. Complete variable domain (other parts from reference TRBV2 and TRBJ1-4): EPEVTQTPSHQVTQMGQEVILRCVPISNHLYFYWYRQILGQKVEFLVSFYNNEISEKSEIFDDQFSVERPDGSNFTLKIRSTKLEDSAMYFCASRSQPGGEKLFFGSGTQLSVL.

The V call is TRBV9, the J call TRBJ1-2, with D hard to call. The CDR3 length is 17 residues. Trimming removed 1 base from V and 0 bases from J, with 16 bases in between. Germline lookup yields CDR1 SGDLS and CDR2 YYNGEE. CDR3 nucleotide sequence: TGTGCCAGCAGCGTAACTGCAAGTGGAGAGGCTAACTATGGCTACACCTTC. It specifies CASSVTASGEANYGYTF.

This clone was seen more than once but under ten times. The chain is built from TRBV7-9 and TRBJ1-5; D is perhaps TRBD1 (6 bases). The CDR3 is 14 residues long. The V end lost 3 bases, the J end lost 3 bases, and 9 bases lay between the germline ends. CDR1 and CDR2 from the germline V gene are SEHNR and FQNEAQ (reference sequence). CDR3 sequence reads: CASSLDSINQPQHF. DNA for the CDR3: TGTGCCAGCAGCTTGGACAGCATCAATCAGCCCCAGCATTTT.

The rearrangement uses TRBV15 and TRBJ1-1; tentatively, D is TRBD1 (5 bases). CDR1 is LNHNV, CDR2 YYDKDF, per germline (reference sequence). The V end lost 0 bases, the J end lost 0 bases, and 14 bases lay between the germline ends. The CDR3 loop spans 17 amino acids. CDR3 amino acids: CATSRELGRGMNTEAFF. The DNA of the CDR3 is TGTGCCACCAGCAGAGAACTTGGACGGGGGATGAACACTGAAGCTTTCTTT.

The chain has TRBV11-3 and TRBJ2-3; TRBD1 might be the D (6 bases). This CDR3 spans 15 amino acids. Germline V gene data show CDR1 as SGHNT and CDR2 as YENEEA. V lost 1 base and J lost 1, with 9 bases in between. CDR3 protein: CASSLGTGRTDTQYF. DNA for the CDR3: TGTGCCAGCAGCTTAGGCACAGGGCGCACAGATACGCAGTATTTT. The full variable domain, in which reference TRBV11-3 and TRBJ2-3 provide the parts outside the CDR3, is EAGVVQSPRYKIIEKKQPVAFWCNPISGHNTLYWYLQNLGQGPELLIRYENEEAVDDSQLPKDRFSAERLKGVDSTLKIQPAELGDSAVYLCASSLGTGRTDTQYFGPGTRLTVL.

The rearrangement uses TRBV10-3 and TRBJ2-3; maybe TRBD2 (6 bases). Trimming removed 0 bases at V and 4 bases at J, with 17 bases between. CDR3 length equals 17 residues. Germline V gene data show CDR1 as ENHRY and CDR2 as SYGVKD. CDR3 sequence reads: CAISESKGQEGADTQYF. The CDR3 DNA reads as TGTGCCATCAGTGAGTCAAAGGGGCAGGAGGGCGCAGATACGCAGTATTTT.

This clone was recorded only once. V is TRBV27 and J is TRBJ2-3; 7 bases line up with TRBD1. Germline lookup yields CDR1 MNHEY and CDR2 SMNVEV (reference sequence). V shed 1 base and J 4 bases; nucleotides not matched to a gene: 5. The CDR3 is 15 amino acids. CDR3 nucleotides: TGTGCCAGCAGTTTATGGAAGGGGGCACCAGATACGCAGTATTTT. This gives the protein CASSLWKGAPDTQYF.